These T cell receptor beta chains were read from a single sample in a study of blood T cell repertoires in COVID-19. Sequencing used immunoSEQ multiplex PCR; TCRdb keeps in-frame clones, though not all of them. The sample lists fewer than 120,000 clones; around 74% were seen once. Sequencing was performed on peripheral blood. Receptors originate from a woman aged 55-75 years with acute or convalescent COVID-19. Both conserved end residues are part of each CDR3. A D gene is named only where the DNA matches it firmly. Clone size, where shown, is once, few, many, or a class for clones that have expanded.

cdr3_aa | cdr3_nt | clone_size | v_call | d_call | j_call
CASSPFGRGETQYF | TGTGCCAGCAGCCCATTCGGTAGAGGGGAGACCCAGTACTTC | - | TRBV3-1/TRBV3-2 | - | TRBJ2-5
CASSSNSYEQFF | TGTGCCAGCAGCTCAAACAGTTATGAGCAGTTCTTC | - | TRBV7-9 | - | TRBJ2-1
CASSETRLHTGELFF | TGTGCCAGCAGTGAAACTAGACTACACACCGGGGAGCTGTTTTTT | - | TRBV2 | - | TRBJ2-2
CASSPVSPNEQFF | TGTGCCAGCAGTCCCGTGTCCCCTAATGAGCAGTTCTTC | - | TRBV28 | - | TRBJ2-1
CAIRAGGNTEAFF | TGTGCCATCAGGGCAGGGGGGAACACTGAAGCTTTCTTT | once | TRBV10-3 | TRBD1 | TRBJ1-1
CASSLISGTYEQYF | TGTGCCAGCAGCTTAATATCCGGGACTTACGAGCAGTACTTC | - | TRBV7-2 | - | TRBJ2-7
CASSLVQTAANEKLFF | TGTGCCAGCAGCTTGGTACAGACAGCCGCTAATGAAAAACTGTTTTTT | - | TRBV5-6 | - | TRBJ1-4
CASSGTSYGYTF | TGTGCCAGCAGTGGGACTTCCTATGGCTACACCTTC | - | TRBV12-3/TRBV12-4 | - | TRBJ1-2
CASSWTGTGANEQFF | TGTGCCAGCAGCTGGACCGGGACAGGGGCCAATGAGCAGTTCTTC | - | TRBV28 | TRBD1 | TRBJ2-1
CASSGGHSNHSPLHF | TGTGCCAGCAGCGGAGGGCATTCCAATCATTCACCCCTCCACTTT | few | TRBV7-9 | - | TRBJ1-6
CASSLAAGTGFTREQFF | TGTGCCAGCAGCTTAGCTGCCGGGACAGGGTTCACTAGGGAGCAGTTCTTC | few | TRBV7-2 | TRBD1 | TRBJ2-1
CASSLGGGGKEKLFF | TGTGCCAGCAGTTTAGGGGGGGGAGGAAAAGAAAAACTGTTTTTT | - | TRBV28 | - | TRBJ1-4
CASSKDRGRQPQHF | TGTGCCAGCAGCAAGGACAGGGGGCGACAGCCCCAGCATTTT | few | TRBV21-1 | - | TRBJ1-5
CASSLRRGGDTGELFF | TGTGCCAGCAGCCTACGGCGGGGGGGTGACACCGGGGAGCTGTTTTTT | few | TRBV3-1/TRBV3-2 | TRBD2 | TRBJ2-2
CASSVYASSYNSPLHF | TGTGCCAGCAGCGTATATGCTAGCTCCTATAATTCACCCCTCCACTTT | - | TRBV9 | - | TRBJ1-6
CASSVGAASGNTIYF | TGTGCCAGCAGCGTAGGGGCAGCCTCTGGAAACACCATATATTTT | - | TRBV9 | - | TRBJ1-3
CASGPTGGNQPQHF | TGTGCCAGCGGCCCCACAGGGGGCAATCAGCCCCAGCATTTT | - | TRBV6-2/TRBV6-3 | TRBD1 | TRBJ1-5
CATSSPDRENTEAFF | TGTGCCACCAGCAGTCCTGACAGGGAGAACACTGAAGCTTTCTTT | - | TRBV15 | TRBD1 | TRBJ1-1
CATAGGVQETQYF | TGTGCCACCGCGGGGGGGGTACAAGAGACCCAGTACTTC | once | TRBV10-3 | TRBD2 | TRBJ2-5
CASSHRTGGAGEKLFF | TGTGCCAGCAGCCACCGGACAGGGGGAGCAGGCGAAAAACTGTTTTTT | - | TRBV3-1/TRBV3-2 | TRBD1 | TRBJ1-4
CAWRSQVGQPQHF | TGTGCCTGGAGGTCACAGGTTGGTCAGCCCCAGCATTTT | - | TRBV30 | - | TRBJ1-5
CASSLPMNTEAFF | TGTGCCAGCAGTTTACCCATGAACACTGAAGCTTTCTTT | few | TRBV12-3/TRBV12-4 | - | TRBJ1-1
CATSRDNRGTRKTQYF | TGTGCCACCAGCAGAGATAATCGGGGGACCCGAAAGACCCAGTACTTC | - | TRBV15 | - | TRBJ2-5
CASSVDPLGRGGLVGELFF | TGTGCCAGCAGCGTAGACCCCCTTGGGCGCGGGGGCCTTGTCGGGGAGCTGTTTTTT | - | TRBV9 | - | TRBJ2-2
CASSLRLSTGELFF | TGTGCCAGCAGCTTAAGACTTTCAACCGGGGAGCTGTTTTTT | - | TRBV5-6 | - | TRBJ2-2
CASSPVAGGSYNEQFF | TGTGCCAGCAGTCCGGTAGCGGGGGGCTCCTACAATGAGCAGTTCTTC | - | TRBV28 | TRBD2 | TRBJ2-1
CASSFGDSGNTIYF | TGTGCCAGCAGCTTCGGAGACTCTGGAAACACCATATATTTT | few | TRBV11-3 | - | TRBJ1-3
CASSQDQSRGQNEQYF | TGTGCCAGCAGCCAAGATCAATCCAGGGGGCAAAACGAGCAGTACTTC | - | TRBV3-1/TRBV3-2 | TRBD1 | TRBJ2-7
CASSLVLNTIYF | TGTGCCAGCAGTTTAGTTCTAAACACCATATATTTT | - | TRBV28 | - | TRBJ1-3
CALHRSGISPLHF | TGTGCCCTACATCGCTCCGGGATCTCACCCCTCCACTTT | - | TRBV30 | - | TRBJ1-6
CASSETGDYGYTF | TGTGCCAGCTCGGAAACAGGGGACTATGGCTACACCTTC | - | TRBV18 | TRBD1 | TRBJ1-2
CASSLVGQTYEQYF | TGCGCCAGCAGCTTGGTGGGCCAGACCTACGAGCAGTACTTC | - | TRBV5-1 | - | TRBJ2-7
CASSISGSQPQHF | TGTGCCAGTAGTATATCGGGGTCGCAGCCCCAGCATTTT | - | TRBV19 | - | TRBJ1-5
CASSQWTGDNQPQHF | TGCGCCAGCAGCCAATGGACAGGGGACAATCAGCCCCAGCATTTT | - | TRBV4-3 | TRBD1 | TRBJ1-5
CASSVGGTGYSPLHF | TGTGCCAGCAGCGTAGGTGGGACAGGGTACTCACCCCTCCACTTT | - | TRBV9 | TRBD1 | TRBJ1-6
CASSYSGTGSHEQYF | TGTGCCAGCAGCTACTCCGGGACAGGGAGCCACGAGCAGTACTTC | - | TRBV6-5 | TRBD1 | TRBJ2-7
CASSIGTGVGIGSPLHF | TGTGCCAGTAGTATTGGGACAGGGGTAGGAATTGGGTCACCCCTCCACTTT | - | TRBV19 | TRBD1 | TRBJ1-6
CAIRSGTSLHEQFF | TGTGCCATCAGGTCCGGGACTAGCTTGCATGAGCAGTTCTTC | - | TRBV10-3 | TRBD2 | TRBJ2-1